One TCR beta chain is described in this entry. Its antigen is not identified. These data belong to a study of spatial heterogeneity in lung cancer. Study-level points and caveats: Tracking of tumor mutation counts was seen in expanded intratumoral alpha and beta TCR counts.

Trimming removed 4 bases at V and 5 bases at J, with 20 bases between. In germline, CDR1 is DFQATT, CDR2 SNEGSKA (reference sequence). The CDR3 has 15 amino acids. Stated time point: sample taken at primary tumor resection. TCRdb re-derived calls from the 5' RACE reads in MiXCR, one entry per CDR3 protein. The profile shows 7,500 to 10,000 distinct CDR3 sequences, roughly a tenth of them singletons. The sequence derives from a male donor with early-stage non-small cell lung cancer. This material consisted of lung tumor tissue, taken at surgery. This chain joins TRBV20-1 and TRBJ2-5, with D tentatively TRBD1 (6 bases). CDR3 in DNA: TGCAGTGCTAATGGACAGTTTGGGTGGTTGGAGACCCAGTACTTC. This encodes CSANGQFGWLETQYF.